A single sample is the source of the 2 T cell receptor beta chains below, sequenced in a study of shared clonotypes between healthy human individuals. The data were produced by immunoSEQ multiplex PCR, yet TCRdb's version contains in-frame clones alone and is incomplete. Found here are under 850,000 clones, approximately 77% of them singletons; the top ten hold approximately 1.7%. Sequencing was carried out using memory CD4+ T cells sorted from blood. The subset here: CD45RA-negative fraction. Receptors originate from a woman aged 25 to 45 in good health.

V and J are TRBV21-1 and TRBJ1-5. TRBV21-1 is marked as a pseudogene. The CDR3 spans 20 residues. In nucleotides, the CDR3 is TGTGCCAGCAGCAAAACGTTAAAAAAACAAGGGCTGTGGGGCAATCAGCCCCAGCATTTT. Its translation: CASSKTLKKQGLWGNQPQHF.

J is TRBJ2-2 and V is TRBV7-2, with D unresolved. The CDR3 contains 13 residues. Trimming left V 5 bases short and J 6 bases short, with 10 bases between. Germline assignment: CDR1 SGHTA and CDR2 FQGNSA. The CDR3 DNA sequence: TGTGCCAGCAGCGCCTTCTCGGCCGGGGAGCTGTTTTTT. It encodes CASSAFSAGELFF.